The 4 T cell receptor beta chains in this list originate from one sample, sequenced in a study of OX40 agonist ivuxolimab in advanced cancers. Using immunoSEQ multiplex PCR, the repertoire was profiled, and TCRdb retains in-frame clones only, with some absent. The table has tens of thousands of clones, roughly 84% seen once. Sequencing used CD4+ or CD8+ T cells sorted from blood, obtained in a trial of the OX40 agonist ivuxolimab. The source of these receptors is an adult with an advanced solid tumor such as melanoma, head and neck, liver or kidney cancer.

The V gene is TRBV6-1, the J gene TRBJ2-3; TRBD1 matches at 7 bases. Germline V gene data show CDR1 as MNHNS and CDR2 as SASEGT. This CDR3 is 15 amino acids long. With 2 bases clipped from V and 3 bases from J, the junction kept 5 bases outside the gene matches. CDR3 protein: CASSEWSRGTDTQYF. CDR3 sequence (DNA): TGTGCCAGCAGTGAATGGAGCAGGGGGACAGATACGCAGTATTTT.

This clone was recorded once. The chain is built from TRBV29-1 and TRBJ2-3, with a weak D call TRBD1 (5 bases). The CDR3 consists of 12 residues. Germline loops: CDR1 SQVTM, CDR2 ANQGSEA. The V gene lost 5 bases and the J gene lost 4 bases, with 10 bases spanning the gap. The CDR3 sequence is CSVRQGPDTQYF. CDR3 coding DNA: TGCAGCGTTCGTCAGGGTCCAGATACGCAGTATTTT.

The rearrangement links TRBV6-5 to TRBJ1-2, with D perhaps matching TRBD1 (5 bases). The V gene lost 5 bases and the J gene lost 3 bases, with 7 bases spanning the gap. The germline V gene encodes CDR1 MNHEY and CDR2 SVGAGI. This CDR3 has 12 amino acids. The CDR3 loop reads CASSEGDYGYTF. The CDR3 DNA reads TGTGCCAGCAGTGAAGGGGACTATGGCTACACCTTC.

The rearrangement links TRBV5-1 to TRBJ1-4; the D gene is possibly TRBD1 (6 bases). This CDR3 has 16 amino acids. The V and J ends lost 2 bases and 0 bases respectively, with 11 bases between them. Germline V lookup: CDR1 SGHRS, CDR2 YFSETQ. The DNA for the CDR3 is TGCGCCAGCAGCTTTGGACAGACGACAACTAATGAAAAACTGTTTTTT. Residues: CASSFGQTTTNEKLFF.